These 26 T cell receptor beta chains were sequenced from one sample in a study of T cell repertoires in enteric fever. TCRdb used MiXCR to reprocess the reads, holding one entry per CDR3 protein. Here the sample spans roughly 1,500 distinct CDR3 sequences, about 35% being singletons. The sample was CCR7- CD38- CD4+ T cells from PBMCs. These receptor sequences come from a human donor with Salmonella enteric fever, either typhoid or paratyphoid (not recorded which).

This clonotype was detected only once. The junction differs from germline at one of its ends, possibly a read error. This sequence joins TRBV7-8 and TRBJ2-2; the D is unclear. Germline V gene lookup returns CDR1 SGHVS and CDR2 FQNEAQ. This CDR3 comprises 13 residues. This chain's CDR3 is CASSSVNTWELFF. CDR3 nucleotides: TGTGCCAGCAGCTCAGTGAACACCTGGGAGCTGTTTTTT.

By frequency in the sample, this clonotype is medium-sized. The genes are TRBV7-9 and TRBJ2-2, with D possibly matching TRBD1 (6 bases). CDR1 SEHNR and CDR2 FQNEAQ come from the germline V gene (reference sequence). V dropped 8 bases and J dropped 5 bases, with 15 bases sitting between them. This CDR3 has 14 amino acids. The CDR3 region has the DNA TGTGCCAGCGGTGAACAGGGCCGAACCGGGGAGCTGTTTTTT. It specifies CASGEQGRTGELFF.

The chain recombines TRBV7-9 with TRBJ2-4, with 10 bases matching TRBD1. Per germline, CDR1 SEHNR and CDR2 FQNEAQ (reference sequence). The CDR3 extends over 15 amino acids. V shed 4 bases, J shed 6 bases, and the junction held 6 bases outside the gene matches. CDR3 DNA sequence: TGTGCCAGCAGCTCGCCGGGACAGGGGAGAAACATTCAGTACTTC. Residues: CASSSPGQGRNIQYF. The whole variable domain, remainder taken from reference TRBV7-9 and TRBJ2-4, is DTGVSQNPRHKITKRGQNVTFRCDPISEHNRLYWYRQTLGQGPEFLTYFQNEAQLEKSRLLSDRFSAERPKGSFSTLEIQRTEQGDSAMYLCASSSPGQGRNIQYFGAGTRLSVL.

By share of the sample, this clonotype is medium-sized (0.01 to 0.1%). The chain combines TRBV7-9 with TRBJ1-2; D is undetermined. The CDR3 has 15 residues. Per the germline V gene, CDR1 is SEHNR and CDR2 is FQNEAQ (reference sequence). The germline V and J ends were trimmed by 2 bases and 7 bases, with 17 bases remaining between them. The CDR3 DNA sequence: TGTGCCAGCAGCTTACGAGACGGAGTTTATGTTGGCTACACCTTC. It is translated as CASSLRDGVYVGYTF.

Remarks on this clonotype: A read error may explain this, as a much larger clone is one base away. The CDR3 region is CASSLGTSGSVNEQFF. The DNA of the CDR3 is TGTGCCAGCAGCTTAGGGACTAGCGGGAGTGTCAATGAGCAGTTCTTC. V is TRBV7-3 and J is TRBJ2-1; 14 nucleotides match TRBD2. CDR3 length: 16 residues. Germline V gene sequence: CDR1 SGHTA, CDR2 FQGTGA. The V segment lost 2 bases and the J segment 6 bases; nucleotides outside the gene matches: 3.

This clonotype ranks as medium-sized. CDR3 residues: CASSGGETGELFF. The CDR3 DNA sequence: TGCGCCAGCAGCGGAGGAGAAACCGGGGAGCTGTTTTTT. This chain uses TRBV5-1 with TRBJ2-2, with TRBD2 as a possible D gene (5 bases). Germline lookup yields CDR1 SGHRS and CDR2 YFSETQ. CDR3 length equals 13 residues. Trimming removed 4 bases from V and 5 bases from J, with 9 bases in between.

By share of the sample, this clonotype is medium-sized (0.01 to 0.1%). In DNA, the CDR3 is TGCGCCAGCAGCTTGTCTCTCCCCGAGGCCGGGGAGCTGTTTTTT. This gives the protein CASSLSLPEAGELFF. This chain joins TRBV5-1 and TRBJ2-2; D gene uncertain. The V end was cut by 1 base, the J end by 6 bases, with 13 bases between. The CDR3 loop spans 15 amino acids. CDR1 and CDR2 from the germline V gene are SGHRS and YFSETQ. The whole variable domain, remainder taken from reference TRBV5-1 and TRBJ2-2, is KAGVTQTPRYLIKTRGQQVTLSCSPISGHRSVSWYQQTPGQGLQFLFEYFSETQRNKGNFPGRFSGRQFSNSRSEMNVSTLELGDSALYLCASSLSLPEAGELFFGEGSRLTVL.

Notes on this clonotype: A much larger clone lies a single base off, so this may be a read error. The rearrangement uses TRBV7-7 and TRBJ2-2; D uncertain. The germline CDR1 and CDR2 sequences are SSHAT and FNYEAQ (reference sequence). V was pared by 2 bases and J by 0 bases, with 13 bases between. The CDR3 has 17 amino acids. The CDR3 reads CASSLSQDNSNTGELFF. In DNA form, the CDR3 reads TGTGCCAGCAGCTTATCCCAAGACAATTCGAACACCGGGGAGCTGTTTTTT.

The rearrangement links TRBV19 to TRBJ2-2; D uncertain. Deletions cut 2 bases from V and 6 bases from J, with 7 bases between. Germline V lookup: CDR1 LNHDA, CDR2 SQIVND (reference sequence). The CDR3 length is 13 residues. CDR3 nucleotide sequence: TGTGCCAGTAGTATAAGACGCGCCGGGGAGCTGTTTTTT. Its translation: CASSIRRAGELFF.

This clonotype is medium-sized. The CDR3 DNA is TGTGCCAGCAGCTCGGGACAGGGGGCATCAGATACGCAGTATTTT. Residues: CASSSGQGASDTQYF. The chain links TRBV7-3 to TRBJ2-3; the match to TRBD1 covers 12 bases. Germline lookup yields CDR1 SGHTA and CDR2 FQGTGA. CDR3 size: 15 residues. The J segment lost 4 bases and the V segment lost 4 bases, leaving 3 bases of the junction unmatched.

The rearrangement links TRBV5-1 to TRBJ2-2; D uncertain. The CDR3 has 14 residues. Germline V gene sequence: CDR1 SGHRS, CDR2 YFSETQ. The V end lost 7 bases, the J end lost 0 bases, and 10 bases lay between the germline ends. The CDR3 here is CASRTEPNTGELFF. The CDR3, as DNA: TGCGCCAGCCGGACGGAGCCGAACACCGGGGAGCTGTTTTTT.

The chain uses TRBV6-1 and TRBJ1-1, with D possibly being TRBD1 (6 bases). There are 15 residues in the CDR3. The ends were cut back, 5 bases at V and 5 bases at J, with 18 bases in the middle. CDR1 and CDR2 from the germline V gene are MNHNS and SASEGT. The CDR3 DNA reads as TGTGCCAGCAGTCCCTGGGGGGAAAGGGGGACTGAAGCTTTCTTT. It codes for CASSPWGERGTEAFF.

This clonotype was detected a few times. This sequence joins TRBV18 and TRBJ2-2; D unclear. Germline-derived CDR1 and CDR2 are KGHSH and LQKENI. Trimming left V 0 bases short and J 7 bases short, with 12 bases between. The CDR3 consists of 15 residues. CDR3 sequence (DNA): TGTGCCAGCTCACCACCTATCGGTGTTCGCGGGGAGCTGTTTTTT. It specifies CASSPPIGVRGELFF.

This clonotype is large within its sample. V gene TRBV5-1 combines with J gene TRBJ2-2; 14 positions agree with TRBD2. The CDR3 runs 19 residues. Losses at the gene ends were 0 bases for V and 0 bases for J; bases not matched to a gene: 4. The germline gives CDR1 SGHRS, CDR2 YFSETQ. CDR3 DNA: TGCGCCAGCAGCTTGGCTGGGACTAGCGGGAGCGCGAACACCGGGGAGCTGTTTTTT. Its protein product is CASSLAGTSGSANTGELFF.

In DNA form, the CDR3 reads TGTGCCAGCTCACCACAAAGGGCAGAGACCCAGTACTTC. It translates to CASSPQRAETQYF. V usage is TRBV18 and J usage is TRBJ2-5, with D unresolved. V was shortened by 1 base and J by 4 bases, with 7 bases between the two germline ends. The germline gives CDR1 KGHSH, CDR2 LQKENI. The CDR3 is 13 residues long.

This clonotype is labeled large (0.1 to 1%). The V call is TRBV5-1, the J call TRBJ2-1; 7 positions agree with TRBD2. This CDR3 has 15 residues. CDR1 SGHRS and CDR2 YFSETQ come from the germline V gene. Losses at the gene ends were 1 base for V and 4 bases for J; bases not matched to a gene: 5. CDR3 coding DNA: TGCGCCAGCAGCTTGACCTTCGGGAGGTACAATGAGCAGTTCTTC. Translated, it gives CASSLTFGRYNEQFF.

V is TRBV5-1 and J is TRBJ2-2, with D unclear. Per germline, CDR1 SGHRS and CDR2 YFSETQ. CDR3 length: 14 residues. V was clipped by 0 bases and J by 7 bases, with 10 bases between them. DNA for the CDR3: TGCGCCAGCAGCTTGGAATCGGTTGTCGGGGAGCTGTTTTTT. This codes for CASSLESVVGELFF.

This clonotype has only a few counts. At one of its ends the junction is not consistent with the germline gene, which may arise from a read error. The V and J genes are TRBV10-3 and TRBJ2-5, with D tentatively TRBD1 or TRBD2 (5 bases each). From germline, CDR1 is ENHRY and CDR2 SYGVKD. The CDR3 totals 14 residues. CDR3 amino acids: CASSESGTLGSQYF. CDR3 nucleotides: TGTGCCAGCAGTGAGTCAGGGACCCTTGGGTCCCAGTACTTC.

This chain links TRBV7-3 with TRBJ2-3; D gene ambiguous. Germline-derived CDR1 and CDR2 are SGHTA and FQGTGA. V dropped 5 bases and J dropped 4 bases, with 10 bases sitting between them. The CDR3 covers 13 residues. Written as DNA, the CDR3 is TGTGCCAGCAGCCCCCGGTTCGCAGATACGCAGTATTTT. It specifies CASSPRFADTQYF.

This clonotype is large. The chain recombines TRBV28 with TRBJ2-2, with D uncertain. Germline loops: CDR1 MDHEN, CDR2 SYDVKM. V was trimmed by 7 bases and J by 2 bases, leaving 17 bases between them. This CDR3 region has 16 residues. Written as DNA, the CDR3 is TGTGCCAGCACCTCTCCGGGCCAAGCAAACACCGGGGAGCTGTTTTTT. Residues: CASTSPGQANTGELFF.

Sample share makes this clonotype medium-sized. The V call is TRBV5-1, the J call TRBJ2-1; D is ambiguous. Germline V gene data show CDR1 as SGHRS and CDR2 as YFSETQ. This CDR3 has 14 amino acids. The ends were cut back, 0 bases at V and 4 bases at J, with 8 bases in the middle. CDR3 bases: TGCGCCAGCAGCTTGGGAGCCAGTTACAATGAGCAGTTCTTC. It specifies CASSLGASYNEQFF.

In this sample, this clonotype is medium-sized. J is TRBJ2-5 and V is TRBV5-1, with 9 bases matching TRBD1. V dropped 0 bases and J dropped 7; count of bases not matched to a gene: 7. The CDR3 runs 15 residues. Germline V gene data show CDR1 as SGHRS and CDR2 as YFSETQ. The CDR3 nucleotides read TGCGCCAGCAGCTTGGCGGACAGGGGCGGAGTGACCCAGTACTTC. This sequence encodes CASSLADRGGVTQYF.

This clonotype has just a few counts. The DNA of the CDR3 is TGTGCCAGCAAAAGCGGCGACAGGCCCCATCAGCCCCAGCATTTT. As protein: CASKSGDRPHQPQHF. The chain carries TRBV27 and TRBJ1-5; D might be TRBD1 (6 bases). Germline V lookup: CDR1 MNHEY, CDR2 SMNVEV (reference sequence). Deletions cut 7 bases from V and 5 bases from J, with 18 bases between. This CDR3 spans 15 amino acids.

This sequence joins TRBV11-1 and TRBJ1-4, with a tentative D call TRBD1 (6 bases). Germline V CDR1 and CDR2: SGHAT, FQDESV (reference sequence). This CDR3 region has 14 residues. Trimming removed 5 bases at V and 6 bases at J, with 13 bases between. The CDR3, as DNA: TGTGCCAGCAGCAACCAGGGGATGGATGAAAAACTGTTTTTT. Its protein product is CASSNQGMDEKLFF.

The count of this clonotype is one. This may arise from a read error, as a much more abundant clone is one base away. V is TRBV9 and J is TRBJ2-7, with D possibly being TRBD1 (6 bases). The germline V gene encodes CDR1 SGDLS and CDR2 YYNGEE. Trimming removed 8 bases from V and 2 bases from J, with 17 bases in between. This CDR3 is 14 amino acids long. DNA of the CDR3: TGTGCCAGAAGCACCGGACAGAGCACCTACGAGCAGTACTTC. It is translated as CARSTGQSTYEQYF.

The CDR3 region has the DNA TGTGCCAGCAGCTTAGGGGTCCCCACAGATACGCAGTATTTT. Residues: CASSLGVPTDTQYF. The chain uses TRBV7-9 and TRBJ2-3; D remains ambiguous. CDR3 length equals 14 residues. V was cut by 1 base and J by 2 bases, with 7 bases left in between. The germline gives CDR1 SEHNR, CDR2 FQNEAQ (reference sequence).